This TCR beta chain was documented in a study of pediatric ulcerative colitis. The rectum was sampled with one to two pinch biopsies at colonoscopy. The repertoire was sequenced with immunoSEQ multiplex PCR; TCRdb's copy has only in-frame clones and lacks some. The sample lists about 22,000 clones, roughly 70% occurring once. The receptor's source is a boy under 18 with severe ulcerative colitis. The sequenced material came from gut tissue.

The CDR3 nucleotides read TGTGCCAGCAGACCAAACCTAGCGGATCCCACAGATACGCAGTATTTT. Amino acids: CASRPNLADPTDTQYF. The genes are TRBV5-4 and TRBJ2-3, with 7 bases that match TRBD2. Germline V CDR1 and CDR2: SGHNT, YYREEE (reference sequence). J lost 2 bases, V lost 5 bases, and 11 bases had no gene match. CDR3 length equals 16 residues. The full variable domain, rest sourced from reference TRBV5-4 and TRBJ2-3, is ETGVTQSPTHLIKTRGQQVTLRCSSQSGHNTVSWYQQALGQGPQFIFQYYREEENGRGNFPPRFSGLQFPNYSSELNVNALELDDSALYLCASRPNLADPTDTQYFGPGTRLTVL.